One sample yielded the 29 T cell receptor beta chains listed below, sequenced in a study of radiotherapy plus CTLA-4 blockade in lung cancer. Sequencing used immunoSEQ multiplex PCR; TCRdb keeps in-frame clones, though not all of them. The sample has about 49,000 clones, roughly three quarters seen once. The source material was peripheral blood, sampled from a patient treated with radiotherapy plus ipilimumab. Receptor source: a human donor with non-small cell lung cancer who had stable disease on radiotherapy plus ipilimumab.

This clone was seen only a few times. This same CDR3 is encoded by further DNA sequences in the sample. J is TRBJ1-5 and V is TRBV6-5; D ambiguous. Trimming took 6 bases from V and 2 from J, leaving 11 bases between them. CDR3 size: 14 residues. Germline loops: CDR1 MNHEY, CDR2 SVGAGI. In DNA, the CDR3 is TGTGCCAGCAGCGCGGGGTCGGGCAATCAGCCCCAGCATTTT. Its protein product is CASSAGSGNQPQHF.

In DNA, the CDR3 is TGCGCCAGCAGCTTGGCAAAATCTGGGGCCAACGTCCTGACTTTC. Protein product: CASSLAKSGANVLTF. V is TRBV5-1 and J is TRBJ2-6; D is undetermined. There are 15 residues in the CDR3. V lost 0 bases to trimming and J lost 1 base, with 5 bases between them. CDR1 is SGHRS and CDR2 is YFSETQ in the germline V gene.

This clone was seen a handful of times. This chain links TRBV6-5 with TRBJ1-2; 8 positions match TRBD1. Germline V gene lookup returns CDR1 MNHEY and CDR2 SVGAGI. J gave up 1 base and V 5 bases, and 6 bases lay outside the gene matches. This CDR3 is 15 amino acids long. In DNA form, the CDR3 reads TGTGCCAGCAGTGCCCAGGGGGCTTTTAACTATGGCTACACCTTC. It encodes CASSAQGAFNYGYTF.

This chain joins TRBV5-5 and TRBJ2-7; the D is unclear. CDR3 length: 14 residues. V was trimmed by 6 bases and J by 2 bases, leaving 15 bases between them. Germline V gives CDR1 SGHKS, CDR2 YYEKEE (reference sequence). For the CDR3, the DNA is TGTGCCAGCATGGTATTTCAGGATACCTACGAGCAGTACGTC. Translating it yields CASMVFQDTYEQYV.

This clone was seen only a few times. The chain links TRBV30 to TRBJ1-2; D ambiguous. The CDR3 has 13 amino acids. V was clipped by 0 bases and J by 4 bases, with 9 bases between them. Germline CDR1 and CDR2: GTSNPN and SVGIG (reference sequence). The CDR3 sequence is CAWSVSSPYGYTF. For the CDR3, the DNA is TGTGCCTGGAGTGTATCATCGCCCTATGGCTACACCTTC.

CDR3 in DNA: TGTGCCAGCGATTTACAGGGTTTTAATGAAAAACTGTTTTTT. Its protein is CASDLQGFNEKLFF. This chain joins TRBV2 and TRBJ1-4, with D perhaps TRBD1 (6 bases). V was clipped by 8 bases and J by 4 bases, with 14 bases between them. Germline V gene data show CDR1 as SNHLY and CDR2 as FYNNEI. The CDR3 has 14 amino acids.

This chain joins TRBV2 and TRBJ1-2; D is ambiguous. V was clipped by 2 bases and J by 1 base, with 8 bases between them. The CDR3 is 14 residues long. Per germline, CDR1 SNHLY and CDR2 FYNNEI. In DNA, the CDR3 is TGTGCCAGCAGTGAATCGGGGAGTAACTATGGCTACACCTTC. Protein product: CASSESGSNYGYTF.

The chain couples TRBV29-1 to TRBJ1-4; D may be TRBD1 (5 bases). Germline-derived CDR1 and CDR2 are SQVTM and ANQGSEA. This CDR3 comprises 14 residues. V shed 6 bases and J shed 5 bases, with 16 bases lying between them. The CDR3 nucleotides read TGCAGCGTCGGAGCCGGGACCCGCAATGAAAAACTGTTTTTT. Translating gives CSVGAGTRNEKLFF.

The CDR3 coding sequence is TGCGCCAGCAGCTTGGAGGGTGGTTATAATTCACCCCTCCACTTT. Protein product: CASSLEGGYNSPLHF. The chain uses TRBV5-1 and TRBJ1-6; D unclear. V was shortened by 0 bases and J by 4 bases, with 8 bases between the two germline ends. This CDR3 is 15 amino acids long. Germline V gives CDR1 SGHRS, CDR2 YFSETQ.

The chain recombines TRBV4-3 with TRBJ2-7; 7 bases align to TRBD2. CDR1 is LGHNA, CDR2 YSLEER, per germline. Trimming at V came to 1 base and at J to 1 base, leaving 7 bases not matched to a gene. The CDR3 totals 16 residues. The CDR3 nucleotides read TGCGCCAGCAGCCAAGGGCTCGGGGGAGGGTCCTACGAGCAGTACTTC. The encoded protein is CASSQGLGGGSYEQYF.

The chain is built from TRBV5-1 and TRBJ2-5; TRBD2 agrees at 12 bases. V shed 4 bases, J shed 4 bases, and the junction held 11 bases outside the gene matches. CDR3 size: 17 residues. CDR1 SGHRS and CDR2 YFSETQ come from the germline V gene. In DNA, the CDR3 is TGCGCCAGCAGCACGGGCACCGGACTAGCGGGGATAGAGACCCAGTACTTC. This sequence encodes CASSTGTGLAGIETQYF.

The V and J genes are TRBV9 and TRBJ2-5, with a possible D match to TRBD1 (6 bases). The CDR3 is 15 amino acids. Trimming pared 0 bases from V and 0 bases from J, leaving 9 bases between. Germline V gene data show CDR1 as SGDLS and CDR2 as YYNGEE. The CDR3: CASSVGTVNQETQYF. Here the CDR3 DNA reads TGTGCCAGCAGCGTAGGGACAGTAAACCAAGAGACCCAGTACTTC.

There are a few counts of this clone. The genes are TRBV25-1 and TRBJ1-1, with D maybe TRBD1 (6 bases). V lost 4 bases and J lost 4, with 10 bases in between. This CDR3 is built from 13 residues. Germline CDR1 reads MGHDK; CDR2 reads SYGVNS. For the CDR3, the DNA is TGTGCCAGCAGTGTCGGACAGCGCACTGAAGCTTTCTTT. It encodes CASSVGQRTEAFF.

This sequence joins TRBV11-3 and TRBJ1-1; tentative D call: TRBD1 (5 bases). The CDR3 runs to 11 residues. V shed 7 bases and J shed 4 bases, with 7 bases lying between them. Per germline, CDR1 SGHNT and CDR2 YENEEA. As DNA, the CDR3 is TGTGCCAGCAAAGGGACCACTGAAGCTTTCTTT. Protein sequence: CASKGTTEAFF.

The chain has TRBV6-5 and TRBJ1-5; a weak D match, TRBD1 (6 bases). The CDR3 contains 14 residues. Trimming pared 6 bases from V and 4 bases from J, leaving 13 bases between. The V gene's germline CDR1 is MNHEY and CDR2 SVGAGI. CDR3 amino acids: CASSLNRDNQPQHF. DNA for the CDR3: TGTGCCAGCAGCCTCAACAGGGATAATCAGCCCCAGCATTTT.

This chain connects TRBV11-2 to TRBJ1-6, with unresolved D. Trimming left V 1 base short and J 6 bases short, with 13 bases between. The CDR3 loop spans 16 amino acids. The germline V gene has CDR1 SGHAT and CDR2 FQNNGV. The DNA for the CDR3 is TGTGCCAGCAGCTTAGCCTCCGGTGCTGTTAATTCACCCCTCCACTTT. It translates to CASSLASGAVNSPLHF.

The chain is built from TRBV6-5 and TRBJ1-4; 7 bases are a match to TRBD1. Germline CDR1 MNHEY, CDR2 SVGAGI. This CDR3 is 15 amino acids long. V dropped 7 bases and J dropped 5; count of bases not matched to a gene: 10. The CDR3 region is CASKSGGRGNEKLFF. In nucleotides, the CDR3 is TGTGCCAGCAAATCCGGGGGCAGGGGGAATGAAAAACTGTTTTTT.

In its sample, this clone was seen a few times. The J gene is TRBJ1-3, the V gene TRBV5-6; D gene uncertain. Per the germline V gene, CDR1 is SGHDT and CDR2 is YYEEEE. The ends were cut back, 1 base at V and 4 bases at J, with 12 bases in the middle. This CDR3 is built from 15 residues. For the CDR3, the DNA is TGTGCCAGCAGCTTGCCAGGAAGCATAGGAAACACCATATATTTT. This translates into CASSLPGSIGNTIYF.

The chain has TRBV5-1 and TRBJ1-2; unclear D gene. V lost 7 bases and J lost 4, with 23 bases in between. The CDR3 spans 16 residues. Germline CDR1 SGHRS, CDR2 YFSETQ. The CDR3: CASATVPVRKTYGYTF. CDR3 DNA: TGCGCCAGCGCCACCGTACCGGTTCGAAAGACCTATGGCTACACCTTC.

The chain couples TRBV11-2 to TRBJ1-2; D is unresolved. The CDR3 has 16 amino acids. V lost 1 base to trimming and J lost 12 bases, with 24 bases between them. CDR1 is SGHAT and CDR2 is FQNNGV in the germline V gene. CDR3 protein: CASSLGRWASMVPNTF. The CDR3 DNA follows: TGTGCCAGCAGCTTAGGACGATGGGCCTCAATGGTCCCTAACACCTTC.

The gene calls are TRBV14 and TRBJ1-2, with no clear D. V was pared by 3 bases and J by 0 bases, with 14 bases between. The CDR3 has 16 residues. In germline, CDR1 is SGHDN, CDR2 FVKESK. CDR3 protein: CASSQVPPISNYGYTF. The CDR3 DNA is TGTGCCAGCAGCCAGGTGCCGCCAATTTCTAACTATGGCTACACCTTC.

The CDR3 region has the DNA TGTGCCAGCAGCCCTCAGGACAGGGTGAACACTGAAGCTTTCTTT. Residues: CASSPQDRVNTEAFF. The V and J genes are TRBV7-2 and TRBJ1-1; 8 bases agree with TRBD1. The CDR3 runs to 15 residues. Losses at the gene ends were 5 bases for V and 0 bases for J; bases not matched to a gene: 5. CDR1 is SGHTA and CDR2 is FQGNSA in the germline V gene.

V is TRBV28 and J is TRBJ2-5; 7 nucleotides agree with TRBD2. Germline V CDR1 and CDR2: MDHEN, SYDVKM. The J segment lost 4 bases and the V segment lost 2 bases, leaving 7 bases of the junction unmatched. CDR3 length: 15 residues. The CDR3 protein is CASSLRVAGPETQYF. Here the CDR3 DNA reads TGTGCCAGCAGTTTAAGAGTAGCGGGCCCAGAGACCCAGTACTTC.

The V call is TRBV5-6, the J call TRBJ1-2; a possible D gene is TRBD1 (6 bases). The CDR3 totals 12 residues. CDR1 and CDR2 from the germline V gene are SGHDT and YYEEEE. The germline V and J ends were trimmed by 6 bases and 4 bases, with 10 bases remaining between them. DNA of the CDR3: TGTGCCAGCACCCTGGACAGCTATGGCTACACCTTC. This translates into CASTLDSYGYTF.

The chain combines TRBV7-2 with TRBJ2-4, with D tentatively TRBD2 (6 bases). Trimming cost V 3 bases and J 3 bases, with 9 bases left between them. The CDR3 extends over 14 amino acids. CDR1 is SGHTA and CDR2 is FQGNSA in the germline V gene. The CDR3 here is CASSLGGNKNIQYF. The CDR3 region has the DNA TGTGCCAGCAGCTTGGGCGGGAACAAAAACATTCAGTACTTC.

The genes are TRBV6-5 and TRBJ1-1, with D possibly matching TRBD1 (5 bases). The germline V gene encodes CDR1 MNHEY and CDR2 SVGAGI. The V gene lost 5 bases and the J gene lost 5 bases, with 12 bases spanning the gap. CDR3 length equals 13 residues. CDR3 residues: CASSGFRETEAFF. The CDR3 DNA sequence: TGTGCCAGCAGTGGATTCAGGGAAACTGAAGCTTTCTTT.

V gene TRBV7-3 combines with J gene TRBJ2-3; D is tentatively TRBD1 or TRBD2 (6 bases each). The CDR3 has 16 residues. V was shortened by 5 bases and J by 6 bases, with 21 bases between the two germline ends. The germline gives CDR1 SGHTA, CDR2 FQGTGA. This CDR3 is CASSGSGTIGRDTQYF. The CDR3 DNA is TGTGCCAGCAGCGGGTCCGGGACAATAGGGAGGGATACGCAGTATTTT.

The genes are TRBV6-1 and TRBJ1-6; 8 bases match TRBD1. The CDR3 runs to 15 residues. V dropped 5 bases and J dropped 7; count of bases not matched to a gene: 7. Germline-derived CDR1 and CDR2 are MNHNS and SASEGT. Written as DNA, the CDR3 is TGTGCCAGCAGTAAGATGACAGGGGAGAATTCACCCCTCCACTTT. It codes for CASSKMTGENSPLHF.

The genes are TRBV13 and TRBJ2-7; tentatively, D is TRBD1 (5 bases). CDR1 PRHDT and CDR2 FYEKMQ come from the germline V gene (reference sequence). V was cut by 0 bases and J by 6 bases, with 6 bases left in between. This CDR3 is built from 12 residues. In DNA, the CDR3 is TGTGCCAGCAGCTTAGGAGGGGTCGAGCAGTACGTC. It codes for CASSLGGVEQYV.